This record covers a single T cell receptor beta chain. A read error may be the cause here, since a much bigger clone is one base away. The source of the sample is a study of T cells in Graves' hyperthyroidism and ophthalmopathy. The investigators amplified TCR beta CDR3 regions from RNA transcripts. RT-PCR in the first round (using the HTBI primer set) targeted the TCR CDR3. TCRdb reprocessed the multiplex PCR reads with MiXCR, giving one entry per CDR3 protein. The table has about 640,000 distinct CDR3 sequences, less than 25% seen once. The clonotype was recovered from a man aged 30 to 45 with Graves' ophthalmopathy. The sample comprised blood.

The CDR3 DNA is TGTGCCTGGGGTGCCAGGGGGCCGCAGCCCCAGCATTTT. Translating gives CAWGARGPQPQHF. The chain combines TRBV30 with TRBJ1-5; TRBD1 aligns across 8 bases. Germline V gene lookup returns CDR1 GTSNPN and CDR2 SVGIG (reference sequence). This CDR3 spans 13 amino acids. V gave up 5 bases and J gave up 7 bases; unmatched junction bases: 7.